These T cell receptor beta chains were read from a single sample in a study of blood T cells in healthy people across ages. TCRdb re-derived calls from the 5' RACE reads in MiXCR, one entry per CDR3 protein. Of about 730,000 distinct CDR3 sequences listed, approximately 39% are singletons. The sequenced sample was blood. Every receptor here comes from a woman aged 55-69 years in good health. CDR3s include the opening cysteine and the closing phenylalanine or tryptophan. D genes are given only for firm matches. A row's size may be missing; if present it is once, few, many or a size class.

cdr3_aa: CASSLNGQGINEQFF; cdr3_nt: TGCGCCAGCAGCTTGAATGGACAGGGGATTAATGAGCAGTTCTTC; j_call: TRBJ2-1; clone_size: .; d_call: TRBD1; v_call: TRBV5-1
cdr3_aa: CSVAGTLPEKLFF; cdr3_nt: TGCAGCGTTGCCGGGACACTACCTGAAAAACTGTTTTTT; j_call: TRBJ1-4; clone_size: .; d_call: .; v_call: TRBV29-1
cdr3_aa: CASSLGQGDQPQHF; cdr3_nt: TGTGCCAGCTCATTAGGACAGGGTGATCAGCCCCAGCATTTT; j_call: TRBJ1-5; clone_size: many; d_call: TRBD1; v_call: TRBV18
cdr3_aa: CAISITGAAGANVLTF; cdr3_nt: TGTGCCATCAGTATTACAGGGGCTGCTGGGGCCAACGTCCTGACTTTC; j_call: TRBJ2-6; clone_size: .; d_call: TRBD1; v_call: TRBV10-3
cdr3_aa: CASSPVGQETQYF; cdr3_nt: TGTGCCAGCTCACCAGTAGGACAAGAGACCCAGTACTTC; j_call: TRBJ2-5; clone_size: few; d_call: .; v_call: TRBV18
cdr3_aa: CASSYPSGGNQETQYF; cdr3_nt: TGTGCCAGCAGCTACCCTAGCGGGGGAAACCAAGAGACCCAGTACTTC; j_call: TRBJ2-5; clone_size: .; d_call: TRBD2; v_call: TRBV7-9
cdr3_aa: CASASGTGGSGANVLTF; cdr3_nt: TGTGCCAGCGCGTCCGGGACAGGGGGGTCTGGGGCCAACGTCCTGACTTTC; j_call: TRBJ2-6; clone_size: .; d_call: TRBD1; v_call: TRBV7-9
cdr3_aa: CASSSRLAGQGEQFF; cdr3_nt: TGTGCCAGCAGCTCCAGACTAGCGGGACAGGGTGAGCAGTTCTTC; j_call: TRBJ2-1; clone_size: .; d_call: TRBD2; v_call: TRBV7-2
cdr3_aa: CASSPTSGRVGSSYNEQFF; cdr3_nt: TGTGCCAGCAGTCCAACTAGCGGGAGGGTCGGGAGCTCCTACAATGAGCAGTTCTTC; j_call: TRBJ2-1; clone_size: few; d_call: TRBD2; v_call: TRBV6-2/TRBV6-3
cdr3_aa: CASSYSTLTSESMNEQFF; cdr3_nt: TGTGCCAGCAGTTACTCGACCCTGACTAGCGAGTCAATGAATGAGCAGTTCTTC; j_call: TRBJ2-1; clone_size: .; d_call: TRBD2; v_call: TRBV6-2/TRBV6-3
cdr3_aa: CASSLPGLAGSYEQYF; cdr3_nt: TGTGCCAGCAGTTTGCCGGGACTAGCGGGAAGCTACGAGCAGTACTTC; j_call: TRBJ2-7; clone_size: .; d_call: TRBD2; v_call: TRBV28
cdr3_aa: CSAQRQDFTKNIQYF; cdr3_nt: TGCAGTGCTCAAAGACAGGATTTCACCAAAAACATTCAGTACTTC; j_call: TRBJ2-4; clone_size: many; d_call: .; v_call: TRBV20-1
cdr3_aa: CAISDFGLAGETQYF; cdr3_nt: TGTGCCATCAGTGACTTCGGACTAGCGGGGGAGACCCAGTACTTC; j_call: TRBJ2-5; clone_size: .; d_call: TRBD2; v_call: TRBV10-3
cdr3_aa: CSAPKNDRAGDEQYF; cdr3_nt: TGCAGTGCTCCGAAAAACGACAGGGCGGGGGACGAGCAGTACTTC; j_call: TRBJ2-7; clone_size: few; d_call: .; v_call: TRBV20-1
cdr3_aa: CSARDIKAGNYGYTF; cdr3_nt: TGCAGTGCCAGGGATATAAAGGCGGGGAACTATGGCTACACCTTC; j_call: TRBJ1-2; clone_size: few; d_call: .; v_call: TRBV20-1
cdr3_aa: CASSQDKGTLSYEQYF; cdr3_nt: TGTGCCAGCAGCCAAGATAAAGGTACCCTCTCCTACGAGCAGTACTTC; j_call: TRBJ2-7; clone_size: .; d_call: .; v_call: TRBV4-2
cdr3_aa: CASSSTQGIGSYNEQYF; cdr3_nt: TGTGCCAGCAGTTCCACCCAAGGCATAGGATCCTACAATGAGCAGTACTTC; j_call: TRBJ2-7; clone_size: few; d_call: .; v_call: TRBV6-2/TRBV6-3
cdr3_aa: CASSPDHYGYTF; cdr3_nt: TGTGCCAGCTCACCTGATCATTATGGCTACACCTTC; j_call: TRBJ1-2; clone_size: .; d_call: .; v_call: TRBV18
cdr3_aa: CSARGGYQSTDTQYF; cdr3_nt: TGCAGCGCCCGCGGGGGGTACCAAAGCACAGATACGCAGTATTTT; j_call: TRBJ2-3; clone_size: .; d_call: TRBD2; v_call: TRBV29-1
cdr3_aa: CASSLRGALADTQYF; cdr3_nt: TGTGCCAGCAGCTTACGGGGGGCGCTCGCAGATACGCAGTATTTT; j_call: TRBJ2-3; clone_size: .; d_call: .; v_call: TRBV7-2
cdr3_aa: CASSQVVYNEQFF; cdr3_nt: TGCGCCAGCAGCCAAGTCGTCTACAATGAGCAGTTCTTC; j_call: TRBJ2-1; clone_size: few; d_call: .; v_call: TRBV4-3
cdr3_aa: CASSLVQGSRGDTQYF; cdr3_nt: TGCGCCAGCAGCTTGGTGCAGGGATCCAGAGGGGATACGCAGTATTTT; j_call: TRBJ2-3; clone_size: .; d_call: .; v_call: TRBV5-1
cdr3_aa: CASSLLNAGVAFF; cdr3_nt: TGCGCCAGCAGCTTGCTTAACGCGGGGGTCGCTTTCTTT; j_call: TRBJ1-1; clone_size: .; d_call: .; v_call: TRBV5-1
cdr3_aa: CASSFGARNTGELFF; cdr3_nt: TGTGCCAGCAGTTTCGGGGCGAGGAACACCGGGGAGCTGTTTTTT; j_call: TRBJ2-2; clone_size: .; d_call: .; v_call: TRBV12-3/TRBV12-4
cdr3_aa: CASSLLGKRSSITDTQYF; cdr3_nt: TGTGCCAGCAGCTTATTGGGAAAAAGGTCCTCTATCACAGATACGCAGTATTTT; j_call: TRBJ2-3; clone_size: .; d_call: .; v_call: TRBV11-2
cdr3_aa: CSARTRGKGQRAGGANYGYTF; cdr3_nt: TGCAGTGCTAGAACGAGGGGGAAGGGACAGAGAGCGGGCGGAGCTAACTATGGCTACACCTTC; j_call: TRBJ1-2; clone_size: .; d_call: TRBD1; v_call: TRBV20-1
cdr3_aa: CASSNGLAGTNEQYF; cdr3_nt: TGTGCCAGCAGCAACGGACTAGCGGGCACAAATGAGCAGTACTTC; j_call: TRBJ2-5; clone_size: .; d_call: TRBD2; v_call: TRBV6-6
cdr3_aa: CASSHGHNDQPQHF; cdr3_nt: TGTGCCAGCAGCCACGGACACAATGATCAGCCCCAGCATTTT; j_call: TRBJ1-5; clone_size: .; d_call: .; v_call: TRBV3-1
cdr3_aa: CASSLQGTAQREQYF; cdr3_nt: TGCGCCAGCAGCTTGCAGGGAACGGCCCAGCGCGAGCAGTACTTC; j_call: TRBJ2-7; clone_size: .; d_call: .; v_call: TRBV5-1
cdr3_aa: CASNRQGGPDTQYF; cdr3_nt: TGTGCCTCGAACCGACAGGGTGGTCCAGATACGCAGTATTTT; j_call: TRBJ2-3; clone_size: few; d_call: TRBD1; v_call: TRBV9
cdr3_aa: CAISEGGLETQYF; cdr3_nt: TGTGCCATCAGTGAGGGGGGTTTGGAGACCCAGTACTTC; j_call: TRBJ2-5; clone_size: many; d_call: .; v_call: TRBV10-3
cdr3_aa: CASSQDSSYEQYF; cdr3_nt: TGTGCCAGCAGTCAGGACAGCTCCTACGAGCAGTACTTC; j_call: TRBJ2-7; clone_size: many; d_call: .; v_call: TRBV3-1
cdr3_aa: CATSRNRDTTGGYTF; cdr3_nt: TGTGCCACCAGCCGAAACCGGGACACAACAGGCGGCTACACCTTC; j_call: TRBJ1-2; clone_size: many; d_call: .; v_call: TRBV15
cdr3_aa: CASSVVPREGLGMNTEAFF; cdr3_nt: TGTGCCAGCAGCGTAGTTCCCCGGGAGGGTCTTGGAATGAACACTGAAGCTTTCTTT; j_call: TRBJ1-1; clone_size: .; d_call: .; v_call: TRBV9
cdr3_aa: CASRWNPRTDTQYF; cdr3_nt: TGTGCCAGTAGATGGAACCCCCGCACAGATACGCAGTATTTT; j_call: TRBJ2-3; clone_size: .; d_call: .; v_call: TRBV19
cdr3_aa: CASSLRLAGYEQYF; cdr3_nt: TGTGCCAGCAGCTTACGGCTAGCGGGATACGAGCAGTACTTC; j_call: TRBJ2-7; clone_size: .; d_call: TRBD2; v_call: TRBV13
cdr3_aa: CASRPGTGLETQYF; cdr3_nt: TGTGCCAGCCGACCTGGGACAGGGCTAGAGACCCAGTACTTC; j_call: TRBJ2-5; clone_size: few; d_call: TRBD1; v_call: TRBV12-3/TRBV12-4
cdr3_aa: CRAPRGFREDTQYF; cdr3_nt: TGCCGTGCCCCCCGTGGGTTTCGGGAAGATACGCAGTATTTT; j_call: TRBJ2-3; clone_size: .; d_call: .; v_call: TRBV20-1
cdr3_aa: CASSQVTGTSGGFQETQYF; cdr3_nt: TGCGCCAGCAGCCAGGTCACCGGGACTAGCGGGGGGTTCCAAGAGACCCAGTACTTC; j_call: TRBJ2-5; clone_size: .; d_call: TRBD2; v_call: TRBV4-1
cdr3_aa: CAWSSDENYGYTF; cdr3_nt: TGTGCCTGGAGTTCTGACGAGAACTATGGCTACACCTTC; j_call: TRBJ1-2; clone_size: .; d_call: .; v_call: TRBV30
cdr3_aa: CSARDWSSALVGYEQYF; cdr3_nt: TGCAGTGCTAGAGATTGGTCTAGCGCCTTAGTAGGGTACGAGCAGTACTTC; j_call: TRBJ2-7; clone_size: few; d_call: .; v_call: TRBV20-1
cdr3_aa: CSARDVELLINQPQHF; cdr3_nt: TGCAGTGCTAGAGATGTGGAGCTTCTTATCAATCAGCCCCAGCATTTT; j_call: TRBJ1-5; clone_size: .; d_call: .; v_call: TRBV20-1